Sequencing of this T cell receptor beta chain was carried out in a study of T cell responses to AZD1222 COVID-19 vaccine. Whole-study findings and limits: In a largely white British group with more females than males, clonal diversity was possibly underestimated. The reported proportion of spike-specific TCRs targeting unmutated variant regions was nearly half.

Pooling covered second doses at about 4 or about 12 weeks. Produced via immunoSEQ multiplex PCR; TCRdb's table is partial and in-frame only. The sample yields about 84,000 clones, 70% to 90% seen once. Trimming removed 1 base at V and 4 bases at J, with 16 bases between. This CDR3 has 15 residues. Germline assignment: CDR1 GTSNPN and CDR2 SVGIG (reference sequence). Regarding this clone: The antigen remains undetermined.

The chain recombines TRBV30 with TRBJ1-1, with D possibly matching TRBD1 (5 bases). Material: peripheral blood, obtained 28 days after the second AZD1222 dose. This receptor was identified in an adult who received the AZD1222 COVID-19 vaccine. Here the CDR3 reads CAWSAHSSGFTEAFF. The CDR3 nucleotides read TGTGCCTGGAGTGCGCATTCCTCAGGGTTCACTGAAGCTTTCTTT. Filled out from reference TRBV30 and TRBJ1-1, the complete variable domain reads SQTIHQWPATLVQPVGSPLSLECTVEGTSNPNLYWYRQAAGRGLQLLFYSVGIGQISSEVPQNLSASRPQDRQFILSSKKLLLSDSGFYLCAWSAHSSGFTEAFFGQGTRLTVV.